This note documents a single T cell receptor (beta chain) sequence. Its antigen remains unknown. These data are taken from a study of memory CD8 T cells in hepatitis C reinfection. Study details: Reinfection meant HCV RNA positivity after two negatives ≥60 days apart. Between 55 and 20 weeks before reinfection detection, pre-reinfection samples were drawn.

Whole-study results and caveats: With 5 or 6 donors, public clonotype conclusions could not be definitive.

Noted time point: pre-reinfection, 55 to 20 weeks before reinfection detection. TCR sequencing was done directly ex vivo on sorted cells, without expansion in vitro. Control naive CD8 T cells came from a couple of donors at all three reinfection time points. Germline V CDR1 and CDR2: SGHNT, YYREEE (reference sequence). The CDR3 loop spans 17 amino acids. Trimming shortened V by 2 bases and J by 0 bases, and 15 bases separated the two germline ends. Libraries were prepared by immunoSEQ multiplex PCR; TCRdb keeps only in-frame clonotypes and omits some of them. The sample includes tens of thousands of clones, around nine tenths seen only once; the top ten take 1%.

This TCR came from a man aged 18 to 35 with hepatitis C virus infection. The chain links TRBV5-4 to TRBJ2-1; weak D call: TRBD1 (5 bases). Sequencing was carried out using naive CD8+ T cells sorted from blood. The CDR3 spells CASSFQLPGSSYNEQFF. The CDR3 bases are TGTGCCAGCAGCTTTCAACTTCCAGGGTCCTCCTACAATGAGCAGTTCTTC.